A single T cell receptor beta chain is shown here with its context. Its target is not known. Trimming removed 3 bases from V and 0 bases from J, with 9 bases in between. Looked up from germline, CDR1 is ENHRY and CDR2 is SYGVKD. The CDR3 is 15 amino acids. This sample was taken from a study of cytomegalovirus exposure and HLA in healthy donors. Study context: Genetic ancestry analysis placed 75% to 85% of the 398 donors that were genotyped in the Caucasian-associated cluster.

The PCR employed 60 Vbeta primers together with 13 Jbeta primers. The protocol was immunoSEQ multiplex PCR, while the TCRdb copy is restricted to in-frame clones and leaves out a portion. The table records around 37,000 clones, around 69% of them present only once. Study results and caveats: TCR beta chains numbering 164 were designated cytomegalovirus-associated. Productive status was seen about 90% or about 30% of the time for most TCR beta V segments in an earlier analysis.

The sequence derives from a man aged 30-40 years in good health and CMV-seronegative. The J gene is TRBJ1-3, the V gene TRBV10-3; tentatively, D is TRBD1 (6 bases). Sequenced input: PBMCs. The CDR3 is CAISDRGRSGNTIYF. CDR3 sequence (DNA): TGTGCCATCAGTGACAGGGGCCGCTCTGGAAACACCATATATTTT.